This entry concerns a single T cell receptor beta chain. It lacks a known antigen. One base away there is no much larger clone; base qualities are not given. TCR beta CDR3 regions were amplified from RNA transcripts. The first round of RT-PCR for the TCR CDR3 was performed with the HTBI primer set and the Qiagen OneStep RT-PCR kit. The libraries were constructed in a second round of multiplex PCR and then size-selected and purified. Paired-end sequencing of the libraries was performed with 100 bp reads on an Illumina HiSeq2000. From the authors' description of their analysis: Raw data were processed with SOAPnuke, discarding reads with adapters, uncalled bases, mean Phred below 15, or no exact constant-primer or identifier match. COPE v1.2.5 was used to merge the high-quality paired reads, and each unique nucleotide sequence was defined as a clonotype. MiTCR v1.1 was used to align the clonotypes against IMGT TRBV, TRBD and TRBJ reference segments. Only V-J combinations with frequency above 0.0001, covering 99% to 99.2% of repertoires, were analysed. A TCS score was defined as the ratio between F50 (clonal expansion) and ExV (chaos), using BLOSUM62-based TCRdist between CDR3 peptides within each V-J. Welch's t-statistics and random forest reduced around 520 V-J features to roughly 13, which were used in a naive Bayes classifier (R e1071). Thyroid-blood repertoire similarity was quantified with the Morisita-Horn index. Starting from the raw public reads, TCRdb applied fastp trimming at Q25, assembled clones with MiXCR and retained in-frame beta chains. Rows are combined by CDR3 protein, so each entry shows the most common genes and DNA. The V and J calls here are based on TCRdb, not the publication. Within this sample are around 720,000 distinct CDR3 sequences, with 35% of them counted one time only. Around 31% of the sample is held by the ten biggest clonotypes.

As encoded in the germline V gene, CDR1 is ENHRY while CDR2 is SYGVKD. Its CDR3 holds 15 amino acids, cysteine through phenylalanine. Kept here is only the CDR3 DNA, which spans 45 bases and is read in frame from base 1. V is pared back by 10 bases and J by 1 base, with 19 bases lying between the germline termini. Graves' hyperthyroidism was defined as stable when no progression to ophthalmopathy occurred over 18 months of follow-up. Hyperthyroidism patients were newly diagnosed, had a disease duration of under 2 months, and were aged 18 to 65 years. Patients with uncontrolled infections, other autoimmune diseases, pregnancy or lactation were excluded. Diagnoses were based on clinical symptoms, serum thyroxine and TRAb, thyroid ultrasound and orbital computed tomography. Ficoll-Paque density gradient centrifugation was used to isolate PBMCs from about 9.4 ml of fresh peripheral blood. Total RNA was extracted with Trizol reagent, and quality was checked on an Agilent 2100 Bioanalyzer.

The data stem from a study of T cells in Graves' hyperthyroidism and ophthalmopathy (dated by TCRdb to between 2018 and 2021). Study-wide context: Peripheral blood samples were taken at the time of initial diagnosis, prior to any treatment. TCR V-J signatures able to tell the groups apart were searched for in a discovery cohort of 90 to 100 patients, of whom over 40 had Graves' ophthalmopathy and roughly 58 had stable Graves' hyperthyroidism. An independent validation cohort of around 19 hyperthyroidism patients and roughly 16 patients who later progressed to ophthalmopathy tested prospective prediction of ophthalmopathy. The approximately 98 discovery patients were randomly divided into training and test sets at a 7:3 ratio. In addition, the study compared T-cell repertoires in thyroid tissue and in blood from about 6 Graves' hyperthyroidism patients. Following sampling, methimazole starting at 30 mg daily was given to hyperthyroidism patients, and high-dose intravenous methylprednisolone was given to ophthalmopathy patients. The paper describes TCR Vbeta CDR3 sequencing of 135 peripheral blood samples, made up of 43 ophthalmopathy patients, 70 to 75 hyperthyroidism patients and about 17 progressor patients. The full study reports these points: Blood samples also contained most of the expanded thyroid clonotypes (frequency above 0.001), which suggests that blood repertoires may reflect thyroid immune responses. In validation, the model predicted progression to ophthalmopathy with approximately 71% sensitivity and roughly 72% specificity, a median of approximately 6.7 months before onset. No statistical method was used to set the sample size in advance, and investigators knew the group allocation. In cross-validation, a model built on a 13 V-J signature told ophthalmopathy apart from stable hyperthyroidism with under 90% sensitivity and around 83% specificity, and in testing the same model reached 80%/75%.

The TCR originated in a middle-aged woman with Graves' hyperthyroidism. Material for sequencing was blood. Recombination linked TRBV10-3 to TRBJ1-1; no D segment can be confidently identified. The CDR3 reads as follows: CASSPLGPENTEAFF. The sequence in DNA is TGTGCCAGCTCACCGCTTGGCCCAGAGAACACTGAAGCTTTCTTT.